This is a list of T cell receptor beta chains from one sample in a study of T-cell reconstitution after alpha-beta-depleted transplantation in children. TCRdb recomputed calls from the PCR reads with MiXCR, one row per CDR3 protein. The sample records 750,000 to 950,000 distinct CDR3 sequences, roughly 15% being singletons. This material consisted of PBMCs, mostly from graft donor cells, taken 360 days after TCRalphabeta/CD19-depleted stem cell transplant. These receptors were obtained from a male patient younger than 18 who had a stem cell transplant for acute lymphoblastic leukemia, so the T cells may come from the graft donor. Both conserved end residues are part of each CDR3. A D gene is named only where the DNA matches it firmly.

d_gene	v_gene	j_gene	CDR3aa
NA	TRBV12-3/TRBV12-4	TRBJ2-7	CASSRRYGTYEQYF
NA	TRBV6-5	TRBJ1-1	CASSYSNGLLNTEAFF
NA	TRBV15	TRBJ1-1	CATSEGYRVHTEAFF
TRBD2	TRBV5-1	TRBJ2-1	CASSFELAGYNEQFF
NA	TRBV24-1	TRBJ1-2	CATWGHGYTF
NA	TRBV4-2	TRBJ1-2	CASSQGQGPYGYTF
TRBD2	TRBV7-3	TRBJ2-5	CASSFLTSGKETQYF
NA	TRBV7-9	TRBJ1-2	CASQIGGNYGYTF
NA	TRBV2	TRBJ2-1	CASSEDGSFGQFF
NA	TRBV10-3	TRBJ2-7	CAISLREARGYYEQYF
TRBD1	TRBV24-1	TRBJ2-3	CATSDPGQGRADTQYF
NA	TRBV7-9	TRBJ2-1	CASSLRGAERTDEQFF
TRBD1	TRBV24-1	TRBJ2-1	CATSGARTGVVNEQFF
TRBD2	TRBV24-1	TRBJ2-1	CATSFSGSRLYKQFF
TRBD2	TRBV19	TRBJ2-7	CASSLSGSPWYEQYF
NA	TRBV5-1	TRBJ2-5	CASSLALALETQYF
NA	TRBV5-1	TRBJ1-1	CASSLVPGHQNTEAFF
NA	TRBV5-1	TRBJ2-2	CASRGSDTGELFF
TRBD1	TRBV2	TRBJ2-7	CATSSRGQGTVEQYF
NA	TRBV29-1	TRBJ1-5	CSVGRDYNQPQHF
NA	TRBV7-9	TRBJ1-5	CASSLVDSNQPQHF
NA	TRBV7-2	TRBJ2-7	CASSLAVRYEQYF
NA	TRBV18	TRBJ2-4	CASSPPGGLAKNIQYF
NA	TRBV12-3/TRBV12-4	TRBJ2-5	CASSLGLHAYF
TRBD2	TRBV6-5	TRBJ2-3	CASSRGLAGLSTVDTQYF
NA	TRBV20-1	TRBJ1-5	CSASHGTYQPQHF
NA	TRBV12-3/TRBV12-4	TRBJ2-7	CASSFSGGPYEQYF
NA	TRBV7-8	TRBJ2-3	CASSFLSGFTDTQYF
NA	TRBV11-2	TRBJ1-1	CASSPHPRRRGRTEAFF
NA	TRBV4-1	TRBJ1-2	CASRPTLRTPSNYGYTF
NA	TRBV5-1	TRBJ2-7	CASSLTTGMSPHEQYF
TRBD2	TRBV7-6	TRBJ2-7	CASSLPRGASGGITYEQYF
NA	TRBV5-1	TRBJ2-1	CASSLNRGNEQFF
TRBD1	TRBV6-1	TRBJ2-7	CASSETRDRSSYEQYF
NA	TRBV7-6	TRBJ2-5	CASSSPRRGGEETQYF
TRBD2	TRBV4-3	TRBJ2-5	CASSQDWKAGDGKTQYF
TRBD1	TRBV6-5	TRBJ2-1	CASSSRDRQFF
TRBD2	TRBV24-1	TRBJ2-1	CATSPGYGTSGVHNEQFF
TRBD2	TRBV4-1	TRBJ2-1	CASSQEGLGLAAYNEQFF
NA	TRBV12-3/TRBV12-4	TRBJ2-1	CASSLAGDWNEQFF
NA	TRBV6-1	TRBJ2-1	CASRFRRGYNEQFF
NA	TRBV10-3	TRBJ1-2	CAISAAASANYGYTF
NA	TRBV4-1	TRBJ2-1	CASSPIRGAGEQFF
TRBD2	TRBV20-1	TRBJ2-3	CSARSLGLAGLLSTDTQYF
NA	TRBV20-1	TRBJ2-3	CSATEIGTDTQYF
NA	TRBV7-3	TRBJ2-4	CASSPPRTAKNIQYF
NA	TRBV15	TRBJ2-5	CATSRGWRSTVETQYF
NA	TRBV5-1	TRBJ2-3	CASSLEGEQGDTQYF